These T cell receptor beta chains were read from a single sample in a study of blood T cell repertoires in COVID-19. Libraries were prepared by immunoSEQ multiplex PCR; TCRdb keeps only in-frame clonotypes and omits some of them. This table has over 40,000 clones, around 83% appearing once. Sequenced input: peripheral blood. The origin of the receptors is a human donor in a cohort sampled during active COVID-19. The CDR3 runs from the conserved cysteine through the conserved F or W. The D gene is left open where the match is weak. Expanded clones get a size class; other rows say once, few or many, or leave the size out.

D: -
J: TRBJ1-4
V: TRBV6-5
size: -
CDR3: CASSYRARGGEKLFF
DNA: TGTGCCAGCAGTTACCGGGCCCGAGGGGGTGAAAAACTGTTTTTT

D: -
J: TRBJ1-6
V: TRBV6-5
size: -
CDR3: CASSYTDRFNNSPLHF
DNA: TGTGCCAGCAGTTACACTGACAGGTTCAATAATTCACCCCTCCACTTT

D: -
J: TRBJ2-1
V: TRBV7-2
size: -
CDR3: CASSLAGPYNEQFF
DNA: TGTGCCAGCAGCTTGGCGGGCCCCTACAATGAGCAGTTCTTC

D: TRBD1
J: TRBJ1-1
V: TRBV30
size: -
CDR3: CAWDTGDTEAFF
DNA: TGTGCCTGGGACACAGGGGACACTGAAGCTTTCTTT

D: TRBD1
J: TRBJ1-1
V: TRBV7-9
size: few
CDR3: CASSLDRGTEAFF
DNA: TGTGCCAGCAGCTTGGACAGGGGAACTGAAGCTTTCTTT

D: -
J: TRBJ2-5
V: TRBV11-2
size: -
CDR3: CASSPLLTGEETQYF
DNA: TGTGCCAGCAGCCCACTTTTGACAGGTGAAGAGACCCAGTACTTC

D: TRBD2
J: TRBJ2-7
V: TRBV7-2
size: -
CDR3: CASSLGPTSGLSYEQYF
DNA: TGTGCCAGCAGCTTAGGTCCGACTAGCGGGCTCTCCTACGAGCAGTACTTC

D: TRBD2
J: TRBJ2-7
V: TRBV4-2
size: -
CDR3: CASSQDFSGSLSYEQYF
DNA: TGTGCCAGCAGCCAAGATTTCAGCGGGAGCCTCTCCTACGAGCAGTACTTC

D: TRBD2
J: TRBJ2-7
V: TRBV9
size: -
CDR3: CASSVREGLSDEQYF
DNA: TGTGCCAGCAGCGTGCGGGAGGGCCTCAGCGACGAGCAGTACTTC

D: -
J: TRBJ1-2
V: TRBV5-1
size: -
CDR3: CASSLAGKNLDGYTF
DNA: TGCGCCAGCAGCTTGGCCGGGAAAAATCTCGATGGCTACACCTTC

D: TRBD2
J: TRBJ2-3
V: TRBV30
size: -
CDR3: CAAGAGATTDTQYF
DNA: TGTGCTGCCGGAGCGGGAGCGACCACAGATACGCAGTATTTT

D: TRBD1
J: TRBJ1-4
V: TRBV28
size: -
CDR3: CASSSGQTNEKLFF
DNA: TGTGCCAGCAGTTCGGGACAGACTAATGAAAAACTGTTTTTT

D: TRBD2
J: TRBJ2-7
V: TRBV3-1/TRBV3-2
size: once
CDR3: CASSPPWASGPYEQYF
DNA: TGTGCCAGCAGCCCTCCTTGGGCTAGCGGGCCCTACGAGCAGTACTTC

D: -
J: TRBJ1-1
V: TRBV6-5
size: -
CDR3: CASSPFAGTEAFF
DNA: TGTGCCAGCAGTCCGTTTGCGGGCACTGAAGCTTTCTTT

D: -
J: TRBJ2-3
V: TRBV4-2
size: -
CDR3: CASSQEARADTQYF
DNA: TGTGCCAGCAGCCAAGAGGCCAGGGCAGATACGCAGTATTTT

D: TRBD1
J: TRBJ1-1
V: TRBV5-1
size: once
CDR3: CASSPGGTENTEAFF
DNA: TGCGCCAGCAGCCCGGGGGGGACAGAAAACACTGAAGCTTTCTTT

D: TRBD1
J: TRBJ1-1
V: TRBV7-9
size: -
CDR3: CASSLEGQGSTEAFF
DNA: TGTGCCAGCAGCTTAGAGGGACAGGGCAGCACTGAAGCTTTCTTT

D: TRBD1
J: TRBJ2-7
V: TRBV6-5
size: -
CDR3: CASSYSGTGGYEQYF
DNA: TGTGCCAGCAGTTACTCGGGGACAGGGGGCTACGAGCAGTACTTC

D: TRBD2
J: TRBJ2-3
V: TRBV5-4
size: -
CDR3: CASSLRLAGAQDTQYF
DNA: TGTGCCAGCAGCTTGAGGCTAGCGGGAGCGCAGGATACGCAGTATTTT

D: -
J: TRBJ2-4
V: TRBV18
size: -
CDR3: CASSPDRSDKNIQYF
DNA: TGTGCCAGCTCACCCGACAGATCTGACAAAAACATTCAGTACTTC

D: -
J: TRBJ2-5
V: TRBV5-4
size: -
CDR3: CASSSDSTQETQYF
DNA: TGTGCCAGCAGCTCAGACAGTACTCAAGAGACCCAGTACTTC

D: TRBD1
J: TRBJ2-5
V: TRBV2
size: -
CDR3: CASSPGQGAETQYF
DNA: TGTGCCAGCAGTCCGGGACAGGGAGCGGAGACCCAGTACTTC

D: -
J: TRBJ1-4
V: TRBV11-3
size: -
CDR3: CASSLDRNREKLFF
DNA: TGTGCCAGCAGCTTAGATCGGAACAGGGAAAAACTGTTTTTT

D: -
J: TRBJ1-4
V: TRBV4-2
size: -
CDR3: CASSQVALGGGMEKLFF
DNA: TGTGCCAGCAGCCAAGTCGCTTTAGGCGGGGGCATGGAAAAACTGTTTTTT

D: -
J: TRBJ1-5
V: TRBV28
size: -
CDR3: CASSLSRGGDQPQHF
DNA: TGTGCCAGCAGTTTATCGCGGGGGGGGGATCAGCCCCAGCATTTT

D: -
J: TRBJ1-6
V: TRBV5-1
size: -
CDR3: CASSLAAGGDSPLHF
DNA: TGCGCCAGCAGCTTGGCGGCCGGGGGGGATTCACCCCTCCACTTT

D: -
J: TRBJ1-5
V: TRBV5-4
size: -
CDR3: CASSLRGNNQPQHF
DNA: TGTGCCAGCAGCTTGAGGGGCAACAATCAGCCCCAGCATTTT

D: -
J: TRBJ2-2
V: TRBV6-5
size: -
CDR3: CASSYTVPGELFF
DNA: TGTGCCAGCAGTTATACGGTCCCCGGGGAGCTGTTTTTT

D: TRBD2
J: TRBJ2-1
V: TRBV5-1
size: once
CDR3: CASSLGAGFEQFF
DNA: TGCGCCAGCAGCTTGGGAGCGGGATTCGAGCAGTTCTTC

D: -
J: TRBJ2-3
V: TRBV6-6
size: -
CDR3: CASSYRQGTDTQYF
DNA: TGTGCCAGCAGTTACCGACAGGGCACAGATACGCAGTATTTT

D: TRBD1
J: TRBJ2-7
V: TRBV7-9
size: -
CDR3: CASSLRQGAGEQYF
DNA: TGTGCCAGCAGCTTAAGACAGGGGGCCGGCGAGCAGTACTTC

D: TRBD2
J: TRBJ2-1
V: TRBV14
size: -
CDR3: CASSHPGTYAGVEYNEQFF
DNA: TGTGCCAGCAGCCACCCCGGGACGTATGCGGGAGTAGAATACAATGAGCAGTTCTTC

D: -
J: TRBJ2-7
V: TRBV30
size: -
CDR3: CAWSSTGNEQYF
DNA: TGTGCCTGGAGTTCTACAGGAAACGAGCAGTACTTC

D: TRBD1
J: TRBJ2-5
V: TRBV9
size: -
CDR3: CASSVGQGARETQYF
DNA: TGTGCCAGCAGCGTAGGGCAGGGGGCCCGAGAGACCCAGTACTTC

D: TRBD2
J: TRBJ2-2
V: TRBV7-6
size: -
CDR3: CASSLGLAGVATGELFF
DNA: TGTGCCAGCAGCTTAGGACTAGCGGGAGTCGCCACCGGGGAGCTGTTTTTT

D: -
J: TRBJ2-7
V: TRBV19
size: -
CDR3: CASGMGATYEQYF
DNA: TGTGCCAGTGGAATGGGGGCCACTTACGAGCAGTACTTC

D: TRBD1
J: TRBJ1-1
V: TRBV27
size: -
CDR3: CASSRRGLGTEAFF
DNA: TGTGCCAGCAGTCGCAGGGGGCTCGGGACTGAAGCTTTCTTT

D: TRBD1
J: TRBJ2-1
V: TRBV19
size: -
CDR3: CASSISPTGGNEQFF
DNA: TGTGCCAGTAGTATTTCCCCGACAGGGGGCAATGAGCAGTTCTTC

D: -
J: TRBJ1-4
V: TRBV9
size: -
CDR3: CASSVGHSTNEKLFF
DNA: TGTGCCAGCAGCGTAGGGCACAGCACGAATGAAAAACTGTTTTTT

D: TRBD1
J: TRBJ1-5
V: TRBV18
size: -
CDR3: CASSPGQGANQPQHF
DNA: TGTGCCAGCTCACCCGGACAGGGCGCGAATCAGCCCCAGCATTTT

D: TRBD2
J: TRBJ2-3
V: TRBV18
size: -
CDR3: CASSPSTSGALNTQYF
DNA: TGTGCCAGCTCACCTTCGACTAGCGGGGCCCTGAATACGCAGTATTTT

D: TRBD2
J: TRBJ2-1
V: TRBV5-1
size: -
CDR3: CASSLGGSRDEQFF
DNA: TGCGCCAGCAGCTTGGGCGGGAGTCGGGATGAGCAGTTCTTC

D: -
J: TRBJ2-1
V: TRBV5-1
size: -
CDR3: CASSMEDFGSYNEQFF
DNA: TGCGCCAGCAGCATGGAGGACTTTGGCTCCTACAATGAGCAGTTCTTC

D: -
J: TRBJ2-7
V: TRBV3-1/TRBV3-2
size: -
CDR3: CASSQAGWSHEQYF
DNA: TGTGCCAGCAGCCAAGCGGGATGGTCCCACGAGCAGTACTTC

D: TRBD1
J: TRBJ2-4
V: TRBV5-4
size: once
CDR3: CASSPTGGADIQYF
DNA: TGTGCCAGCAGCCCTACAGGGGGCGCCGACATTCAGTACTTC

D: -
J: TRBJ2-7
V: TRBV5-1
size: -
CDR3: CASSLSSGSYEQYF
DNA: TGCGCCAGCAGCTTGTCGTCCGGGAGCTACGAGCAGTACTTC

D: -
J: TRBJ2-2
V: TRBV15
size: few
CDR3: CATSRDGGRRNGELFF
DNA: TGTGCCACCAGCAGAGATGGTGGGAGGAGGAACGGGGAGCTGTTTTTT

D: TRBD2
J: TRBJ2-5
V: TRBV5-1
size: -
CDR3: CASSQSAGVETQYF
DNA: TGCGCCAGCAGCCAGTCGGCGGGAGTAGAGACCCAGTACTTC

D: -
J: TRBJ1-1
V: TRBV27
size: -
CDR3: CASTPRGFGGEAFF
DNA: TGTGCCAGCACTCCGCGGGGTTTTGGGGGTGAAGCTTTCTTT

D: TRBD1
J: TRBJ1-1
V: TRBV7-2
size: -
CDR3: CASSRQGRTEAFF
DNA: TGTGCCAGCAGCAGACAGGGAAGGACTGAAGCTTTCTTT

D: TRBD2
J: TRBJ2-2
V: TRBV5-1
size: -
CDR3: CASSLTGRANTGELFF
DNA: TGCGCCAGCAGCTTGACCGGGAGGGCCAACACCGGGGAGCTGTTTTTT

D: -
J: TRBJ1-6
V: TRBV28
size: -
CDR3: CASSLSHREQSPLHF
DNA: TGTGCCAGCAGTTTATCCCACAGGGAACAATCACCCCTCCACTTT

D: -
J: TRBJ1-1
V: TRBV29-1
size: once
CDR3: CSVETAANTEAFF
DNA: TGCAGCGTTGAAACAGCAGCTAACACTGAAGCTTTCTTT

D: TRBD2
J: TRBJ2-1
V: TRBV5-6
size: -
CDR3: CASSPGTSGRALYEQFF
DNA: TGTGCCAGCAGCCCCGGGACTAGCGGGAGGGCCTTATATGAGCAGTTCTTC

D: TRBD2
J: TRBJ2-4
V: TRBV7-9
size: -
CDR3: CASSSGLAGVGGKNIQYF
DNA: TGTGCCAGCAGCTCAGGACTAGCGGGAGTCGGCGGCAAAAACATTCAGTACTTC